This TCR beta chain was observed in a study of blood T cell repertoires in COVID-19. This table comes from immunoSEQ multiplex PCR, and its TCRdb copy is limited to in-frame clones, with some not included. Here the sample spans about 320,000 clones, less than 85% being singletons. The CDR3 has 14 residues. With V trimmed by 6 bases and J by 4 bases, 4 bases remained unmatched. Germline loops: CDR1 KGHSH, CDR2 LQKENI. The V call is TRBV18, the J call TRBJ1-1, with 11 bases identical to TRBD1. This sequence was found in a woman in her thirties who had been exposed to COVID-19. Sequencing was performed on PBMCs or T cells enriched from blood (not recorded which). The CDR3 here is CASSKGQGGTEAFF. Here the CDR3 DNA reads TGTGCCAGCTCCAAGGGACAGGGGGGCACTGAAGCTTTCTTT.